A selection of T cell receptor beta chains follows, all from one sample in a study of blood T cell repertoires in COVID-19. Profiled with immunoSEQ multiplex PCR; TCRdb holds only in-frame clones, not every one. The sample lists tens of thousands of clones, 80% to 85% occurring once. The sample consisted of peripheral blood. Receptor source: a man aged 35-49 years with acute or convalescent COVID-19. Each CDR3 is given with its conserved first and last residue. Fields, in order: CDR3 protein, CDR3 DNA, clone size, J gene, D gene, V gene. D genes are given only for firm matches. Not all rows give a size; the values are once, few, many and, for expanded clones, a class.

cdr3_aa: CASSDPGQKNTEAFF
cdr3_nt: TGTGCCAGCAGTGATCCGGGACAGAAGAACACTGAAGCTTTCTTT
clone_size: -
j_call: TRBJ1-1
d_call: TRBD1
v_call: TRBV6-1

cdr3_aa: CASSLVFSNGYTF
cdr3_nt: TGTGCCAGCAGCCTGGTCTTTAGTAATGGCTACACCTTC
clone_size: -
j_call: TRBJ1-2
d_call: -
v_call: TRBV5-4

cdr3_aa: CASSVSDTQYF
cdr3_nt: TGTGCCAGCAGTGTATCAGATACGCAGTATTTT
clone_size: -
j_call: TRBJ2-3
d_call: -
v_call: TRBV25-1

cdr3_aa: CASSYDRRTDTQYF
cdr3_nt: TGCGCCAGCAGCTACGACAGACGCACAGATACGCAGTATTTT
clone_size: once
j_call: TRBJ2-3
d_call: -
v_call: TRBV5-1

cdr3_aa: CSVEDTVGNTIYF
cdr3_nt: TGCAGCGTTGAAGATACAGTGGGAAACACCATATATTTT
clone_size: few
j_call: TRBJ1-3
d_call: -
v_call: TRBV29-1

cdr3_aa: CASSLGHVYEQYF
cdr3_nt: TGTGCCAGCAGTCTTGGACATGTCTACGAGCAGTACTTC
clone_size: -
j_call: TRBJ2-7
d_call: -
v_call: TRBV12-3/TRBV12-4

cdr3_aa: CASSSVTDYYGYTF
cdr3_nt: TGTGCCAGCAGCTCAGTGACAGACTACTATGGCTACACCTTC
clone_size: few
j_call: TRBJ1-2
d_call: -
v_call: TRBV7-9

cdr3_aa: CASSLTSTDTQYF
cdr3_nt: TGTGCCAGCAGCTTGACTAGCACAGATACGCAGTATTTT
clone_size: -
j_call: TRBJ2-3
d_call: -
v_call: TRBV11-3

cdr3_aa: CSASIGGGYTF
cdr3_nt: TGCAGTGCTAGTATAGGGGGTGGCTACACCTTC
clone_size: -
j_call: TRBJ1-2
d_call: -
v_call: TRBV20-1

cdr3_aa: CAWSGLASGLPYEQYF
cdr3_nt: TGTGCCTGGAGCGGGCTGGCTAGCGGACTCCCCTACGAGCAGTACTTC
clone_size: -
j_call: TRBJ2-7
d_call: TRBD2
v_call: TRBV30

cdr3_aa: CASSPDTGPNTEAFF
cdr3_nt: TGTGCCAGCAGCCCCGACACAGGCCCGAACACTGAAGCTTTCTTT
clone_size: -
j_call: TRBJ1-1
d_call: -
v_call: TRBV6-5

cdr3_aa: CASSLVSGTGFDYEQYF
cdr3_nt: TGTGCCAGCAGCTTAGTTTCTGGGACAGGGTTCGACTACGAGCAGTACTTC
clone_size: -
j_call: TRBJ2-7
d_call: TRBD1
v_call: TRBV7-2

cdr3_aa: CASSHLAGGCNEQFF
cdr3_nt: TGCGCCAGCAGCCACCTAGCGGGAGGCTGCAATGAGCAGTTCTTC
clone_size: -
j_call: TRBJ2-1
d_call: TRBD2
v_call: TRBV23-1

cdr3_aa: CASSQTGRYEQYF
cdr3_nt: TGTGCCAGCAGTCAGACAGGGAGGTACGAGCAGTACTTC
clone_size: -
j_call: TRBJ2-7
d_call: -
v_call: TRBV5-8

cdr3_aa: CASSLQGRYSPLHF
cdr3_nt: TGTGCCAGCAGTTTACAGGGAAGGTATTCACCCCTCCACTTT
clone_size: -
j_call: TRBJ1-6
d_call: -
v_call: TRBV6-5

cdr3_aa: CASKAGVGTEAFF
cdr3_nt: TGTGCCAGCAAGGCGGGAGTCGGGACTGAAGCTTTCTTT
clone_size: -
j_call: TRBJ1-1
d_call: -
v_call: TRBV5-6

cdr3_aa: CASSQNLGGDEKLFF
cdr3_nt: TGTGCCAGCAGCCAAAACCTCGGAGGGGATGAAAAACTGTTTTTT
clone_size: few
j_call: TRBJ1-4
d_call: -
v_call: TRBV4-2

cdr3_aa: CSALTGTSISYTQYF
cdr3_nt: TGCAGCGCCCTAACAGGGACATCGATCTCTTATACGCAGTATTTT
clone_size: -
j_call: TRBJ2-3
d_call: -
v_call: TRBV29-1

cdr3_aa: CASSYRGGNTEAFF
cdr3_nt: TGTGCCAGCAGTTACCGGGGGGGGAACACTGAAGCTTTCTTT
clone_size: -
j_call: TRBJ1-1
d_call: -
v_call: TRBV6-6

cdr3_aa: CSAKSGTGVNTEAFF
cdr3_nt: TGCAGCGCGAAGTCGGGGACAGGGGTGAACACTGAAGCTTTCTTT
clone_size: -
j_call: TRBJ1-1
d_call: TRBD1
v_call: TRBV29-1

cdr3_aa: CASSNQRGTYEQYF
cdr3_nt: TGTGCCAGTAGTAACCAGCGGGGCACCTACGAGCAGTACTTC
clone_size: -
j_call: TRBJ2-7
d_call: TRBD2
v_call: TRBV19

cdr3_aa: CASSLVLLGSPLHF
cdr3_nt: TGTGCCAGCAGCTTGGTCCTGTTGGGCTCACCCCTCCACTTT
clone_size: once
j_call: TRBJ1-6
d_call: -
v_call: TRBV7-2

cdr3_aa: CASRPDTF
cdr3_nt: TGTGCCAGCAGACCAGACACCTTC
clone_size: -
j_call: TRBJ1-2
d_call: -
v_call: TRBV12-3/TRBV12-4

cdr3_aa: CASSLGLSTDTQYF
cdr3_nt: TGTGCCAGCAGCTTGGGACTAAGCACAGATACGCAGTATTTT
clone_size: -
j_call: TRBJ2-3
d_call: -
v_call: TRBV5-6

cdr3_aa: CASSFGANTGELFF
cdr3_nt: TGTGCCAGCAGCTTTGGAGCGAACACCGGGGAGCTGTTTTTT
clone_size: -
j_call: TRBJ2-2
d_call: -
v_call: TRBV7-2

cdr3_aa: CASSSYRGSPLHF
cdr3_nt: TGTGCCAGCAGTTCATACAGGGGTTCACCCCTCCACTTT
clone_size: -
j_call: TRBJ1-6
d_call: TRBD1
v_call: TRBV27

cdr3_aa: CASSPRDKKTQYF
cdr3_nt: TGTGCCAGCAGTCCAAGGGACAAGAAGACCCAGTACTTC
clone_size: -
j_call: TRBJ2-5
d_call: -
v_call: TRBV12-3/TRBV12-4

cdr3_aa: CASSSGGGALNYGYTF
cdr3_nt: TGTGCCAGCAGCTCGGGAGGGGGGGCGCTTAACTATGGCTACACCTTC
clone_size: -
j_call: TRBJ1-2
d_call: -
v_call: TRBV5-4

cdr3_aa: CASSQPPLTSGTSTDTQYF
cdr3_nt: TGTGCCAGCAGCCAACCCCCTTTGACTAGCGGGACTAGCACAGATACGCAGTATTTT
clone_size: -
j_call: TRBJ2-3
d_call: TRBD2
v_call: TRBV4-2

cdr3_aa: CASSFGQTELFF
cdr3_nt: TGTGCCAGTAGTTTCGGACAGACGGAGCTGTTTTTT
clone_size: -
j_call: TRBJ2-2
d_call: -
v_call: TRBV19

cdr3_aa: CASSPTGSDGYTF
cdr3_nt: TGTGCCAGCAGTCCAACAGGATCCGACGGCTACACCTTC
clone_size: -
j_call: TRBJ1-2
d_call: -
v_call: TRBV6-5

cdr3_aa: CAISEPPGDEQYF
cdr3_nt: TGTGCCATCAGTGAGCCGCCAGGGGACGAGCAGTACTTC
clone_size: -
j_call: TRBJ2-7
d_call: -
v_call: TRBV10-3

cdr3_aa: CASSSDRFAPLHF
cdr3_nt: TGTGCCAGCAGTTCCGACAGGTTTGCACCCCTCCACTTT
clone_size: -
j_call: TRBJ1-6
d_call: -
v_call: TRBV27

cdr3_aa: CASSLGTGENEKLFF
cdr3_nt: TGTGCCAGCAGCTTAGGTACAGGGGAGAATGAAAAACTGTTTTTT
clone_size: -
j_call: TRBJ1-4
d_call: TRBD1
v_call: TRBV7-9

cdr3_aa: CASRGLPGNTEAFF
cdr3_nt: TGTGCCTCGAGGGGGTTGCCTGGGAACACTGAAGCTTTCTTT
clone_size: -
j_call: TRBJ1-1
d_call: -
v_call: TRBV19

cdr3_aa: CASSPGTSGGETQYF
cdr3_nt: TGTGCCAGCAGCCCTGGGACTAGCGGGGGAGAGACCCAGTACTTC
clone_size: -
j_call: TRBJ2-5
d_call: TRBD2
v_call: TRBV11-2

cdr3_aa: CAIFDLNTGELFF
cdr3_nt: TGTGCCATCTTCGACTTGAACACCGGGGAGCTGTTTTTT
clone_size: -
j_call: TRBJ2-2
d_call: -
v_call: TRBV6-5

cdr3_aa: CASSLEGSSGTDTQYF
cdr3_nt: TGTGCCAGCAGCTTAGAGGGGAGTAGTGGCACAGATACGCAGTATTTT
clone_size: -
j_call: TRBJ2-3
d_call: -
v_call: TRBV11-3

cdr3_aa: CASSLDRDYEQYF
cdr3_nt: TGTGCCAGCAGCTTAGATCGGGACTACGAGCAGTACTTC
clone_size: -
j_call: TRBJ2-7
d_call: -
v_call: TRBV11-2

cdr3_aa: CASSSHIGGTGSIYEQYF
cdr3_nt: TGTGCCAGCAGCTCTCATATTGGCGGGACAGGGTCGATCTACGAGCAGTACTTC
clone_size: -
j_call: TRBJ2-7
d_call: TRBD1
v_call: TRBV11-2

cdr3_aa: CAWSPPSPRGANVLTF
cdr3_nt: TGTGCCTGGAGTCCCCCAAGTCCGCGGGGGGCCAACGTCCTGACTTTC
clone_size: -
j_call: TRBJ2-6
d_call: -
v_call: TRBV30

cdr3_aa: CASSQPGRRTDTQYF
cdr3_nt: TGTGCCAGCAGCCAGCCCGGGAGGCGCACAGATACGCAGTATTTT
clone_size: -
j_call: TRBJ2-3
d_call: TRBD2
v_call: TRBV6-5

cdr3_aa: CAWRYRAGNTIYF
cdr3_nt: TGTGCCTGGAGGTACAGGGCTGGAAACACCATATATTTT
clone_size: -
j_call: TRBJ1-3
d_call: -
v_call: TRBV30

cdr3_aa: CASSSKAQGPRGYTF
cdr3_nt: TGTGCCAGCAGCTCGAAAGCACAGGGCCCGCGGGGCTACACCTTC
clone_size: -
j_call: TRBJ1-2
d_call: -
v_call: TRBV5-4

cdr3_aa: CASSLPGLARREQYF
cdr3_nt: TGTGCCAGCAGTCTTCCGGGACTAGCTCGGAGGGAGCAGTACTTC
clone_size: -
j_call: TRBJ2-7
d_call: TRBD2
v_call: TRBV27

cdr3_aa: CASSAANRETQYF
cdr3_nt: TGTGCCAGTAGTGCCGCCAACAGGGAGACCCAGTACTTC
clone_size: -
j_call: TRBJ2-5
d_call: -
v_call: TRBV19

cdr3_aa: CASSQTGLYGYTF
cdr3_nt: TGTGCCAGCAGCCAGACAGGGCTCTATGGCTACACCTTC
clone_size: -
j_call: TRBJ1-2
d_call: TRBD1
v_call: TRBV14

cdr3_aa: CASSRNRVHEQYF
cdr3_nt: TGTGCCAGCAGCCGAAACAGGGTCCACGAGCAGTACTTC
clone_size: -
j_call: TRBJ2-7
d_call: -
v_call: TRBV11-2

cdr3_aa: CASSDRDRGGYEQYF
cdr3_nt: TGTGCCAGTAGCGACCGGGACAGGGGGGGATACGAGCAGTACTTC
clone_size: -
j_call: TRBJ2-7
d_call: TRBD1
v_call: TRBV19

cdr3_aa: CASGGYDYNEQFF
cdr3_nt: TGTGCCAGTGGAGGGTACGACTACAATGAGCAGTTCTTC
clone_size: -
j_call: TRBJ2-1
d_call: -
v_call: TRBV19

cdr3_aa: CASSYTHRGNSPLHF
cdr3_nt: TGCGCCAGCAGCTATACTCACAGGGGTAATTCACCCCTCCACTTT
clone_size: -
j_call: TRBJ1-6
d_call: TRBD1
v_call: TRBV5-1

cdr3_aa: CAISESGGAGTEAFF
cdr3_nt: TGTGCCATCAGTGAGTCGGGGGGGGCTGGGACTGAAGCTTTCTTT
clone_size: -
j_call: TRBJ1-1
d_call: -
v_call: TRBV10-3

cdr3_aa: CASSAGTTRTSGNTIYF
cdr3_nt: TGTGCCAGCAGCGCCGGGACAACACGGACCTCTGGAAACACCATATATTTT
clone_size: once
j_call: TRBJ1-3
d_call: -
v_call: TRBV9

cdr3_aa: CASSLAVGQGYEQYF
cdr3_nt: TGCGCCAGCAGCTTGGCCGTCGGACAGGGATACGAGCAGTACTTC
clone_size: -
j_call: TRBJ2-7
d_call: TRBD1
v_call: TRBV5-1

cdr3_aa: CASSPELASDTQYF
cdr3_nt: TGTGCCAGCAGCCCCGAACTAGCTTCAGATACGCAGTATTTT
clone_size: -
j_call: TRBJ2-3
d_call: -
v_call: TRBV7-2

cdr3_aa: CASSQGANQPQHF
cdr3_nt: TGTGCCAGCAGCCAGGGGGCAAATCAGCCCCAGCATTTT
clone_size: -
j_call: TRBJ1-5
d_call: -
v_call: TRBV3-1/TRBV3-2

cdr3_aa: CASSLGFGPERYEQYF
cdr3_nt: TGCGCCAGCAGCTTGGGGTTCGGCCCCGAGCGCTACGAGCAGTACTTC
clone_size: -
j_call: TRBJ2-7
d_call: -
v_call: TRBV5-1

cdr3_aa: CAISDTAGGNEQYF
cdr3_nt: TGTGCCATCAGTGACACAGCGGGAGGGAACGAGCAGTACTTC
clone_size: once
j_call: TRBJ2-7
d_call: TRBD2
v_call: TRBV10-3

cdr3_aa: CASSEIGREKLFF
cdr3_nt: TGTGCCAGCAGTGAGATTGGGAGAGAAAAACTGTTTTTT
clone_size: -
j_call: TRBJ1-4
d_call: -
v_call: TRBV6-1